This T cell receptor (beta chain) was captured by sequencing in a study of response to subunit inactivated influenza vaccine. The study's findings and limits: It was suggested by the authors that few new T cells are recruited by each seasonal influenza vaccination.

A single record per CDR3 protein comes from TCRdb applying MiXCR to the RT-PCR reads. The sample yields roughly 460,000 distinct CDR3 sequences, roughly 11% seen once. A remark on this clonotype: Its antigen is unidentified.

Sequences were derived from PBMCs from blood, sampled roughly 6 weeks after vaccination. The TCR was taken from a man aged 50 or older who received an inactivated influenza vaccine.

CDR3 residues: CASSQDGTGSEQYF. The CDR3 bases are TGTGCCAGCAGCCAAGACGGGACAGGGAGCGAGCAGTACTTC. The gene calls are TRBV3-1 and TRBJ2-7, with 9 bases identical to TRBD1. This CDR3 has 14 amino acids. V was clipped by 0 bases and J by 6 bases; unmatched bases: 3. Germline V gene data show CDR1 as LGHDT and CDR2 as YNNKEL (reference sequence).